This passage covers 32 T cell receptor beta chains from one sample sequenced in a study of T-cell memory formation after mild COVID-19. Each CDR3 protein gets one entry after TCRdb re-called the 5' RACE reads with MiXCR. Among under 300,000 distinct CDR3 sequences listed, about 17% were seen once. The specimen sequenced was PBMCs or a T cell subset sorted from them (not recorded which). These receptors were collected from a man aged 18 to 29 who had mild COVID-19 (a few samples of this study predate the infection). Cell type and time point are not known.

Only a few counts were recorded for this clonotype. The J gene is TRBJ2-5, the V gene TRBV29-1, with 7 bases matching TRBD1. Losses at the gene ends were 8 bases for V and 2 bases for J; bases not matched to a gene: 8. This CDR3 has 13 amino acids. The V gene's germline CDR1 is SQVTM and CDR2 ANQGSEA. Written as DNA, the CDR3 is TGCAGCTTAGGGGGCGCGGAACAAGAGACCCAGTACTTC. Residues: CSLGGAEQETQYF.

This clonotype turned up a few times. The chain couples TRBV10-3 to TRBJ1-1; D ambiguous. Germline CDR1 and CDR2: ENHRY and SYGVKD. The CDR3 is made up of 17 amino acids. V lost 0 bases, J lost 1 base, and 15 bases lay in between. The CDR3 protein is CAISESRDTSPNTEAFF. The CDR3 bases are TGTGCCATCAGTGAGTCTCGAGACACAAGCCCGAACACTGAAGCTTTCTTT.

This sequence joins TRBV7-9 and TRBJ2-7, with TRBD2 as a possible D gene (6 bases). The germline CDR1 and CDR2 sequences are SEHNR and FQNEAQ (reference sequence). The CDR3 runs 13 residues. V lost 5 bases and J 3 bases, leaving 11 bases between the germline ends. CDR3 residues: CASSASGVYEQYV. CDR3 coding DNA: TGTGCCAGCAGCGCTTCGGGGGTCTACGAGCAGTACGTC.

The chain uses TRBV12-3 or TRBV12-4 and TRBJ1-6; D may be TRBD1 (5 bases). Trimming shortened V by 7 bases and J by 8 bases, and 9 bases separated the two germline ends. The CDR3 consists of 12 residues. DNA for the CDR3: TGTGCCAGCAAGGCGGGGGATTCACCCCTCCACTTT. Amino acid sequence: CASKAGDSPLHF.

There are many counts of this clonotype. The CDR3 DNA follows: TGTGCCAGCAGTCCCTCCGAGACCCAGTACTTC. Its protein is CASSPSETQYF. The V and J genes are TRBV12-3 or TRBV12-4 and TRBJ2-5; D call uncertain. V gave up 5 bases and J gave up 5 bases, with 6 bases separating them. The CDR3 is 11 residues long.

This chain connects TRBV7-6 to TRBJ1-1; maybe TRBD1 (5 bases). Trimming cost V 9 bases and J 1 base, with 15 bases left between them. Germline CDR1 and CDR2: SGHVS and FNYEAQ. The CDR3 contains 14 residues. The CDR3 nucleotides are TGTGCCAGTCTGATTAAGGGGAGGAACACTGAAGCTTTCTTT. Its protein is CASLIKGRNTEAFF. The full variable domain, completed using reference TRBV7-6 and TRBJ1-1, is GAGVSQSPRYKVTKRGQDVALRCDPISGHVSLYWYRQALGQGPEFLTYFNYEAQQDKSGLPNDRFSAERPEGSISTLTIQRTEQRDSAMYRCASLIKGRNTEAFFGQGTRLTVV.

The rearrangement joins TRBV7-2 to TRBJ2-3, with D perhaps TRBD2 (8 bases). CDR1 and CDR2 from the germline V gene are SGHTA and FQGNSA. The CDR3 has 17 amino acids. Trimming stripped 2 bases from V and 1 base from J, with 16 bases between. In nucleotides, the CDR3 is TGTGCCAGCAGCTTAAACCCCGGGAGGGGGCGCACAGATACGCAGTATTTT. Encoded protein: CASSLNPGRGRTDTQYF.

The V gene is TRBV6-2 or TRBV6-3, the J gene TRBJ2-2; D may be TRBD2 (5 bases). The CDR3 totals 14 residues. Germline V gene sequence: CDR1 MNHEY, CDR2 SVGEGT. Trimming took off 10 bases at V and 0 bases at J, with 12 bases between the two ends. Here the CDR3 reads CATQTGSNTGELFF. CDR3 DNA sequence: TGTGCCACACAAACGGGGTCGAACACCGGGGAGCTGTTTTTT.

The gene calls are TRBV9 and TRBJ2-3; perhaps TRBD2 as D (6 bases). Germline V gives CDR1 SGDLS, CDR2 YYNGEE. Deletions cut 6 bases from V and 2 bases from J, with 13 bases between. The CDR3 is 14 residues long. The CDR3 nucleotides are TGTGCCAGCACCCTGGGCGGGATCACAGATACGCAGTATTTT. Its protein product is CASTLGGITDTQYF.

This clonotype was observed a handful of times. This chain uses TRBV7-9 with TRBJ2-1; no definite D call. The germline V gene encodes CDR1 SEHNR and CDR2 FQNEAQ (reference sequence). V was trimmed by 8 bases and J by 7 bases, leaving 9 bases between them. This CDR3 has 11 residues. For the CDR3, the DNA is TGTGCCAGCCCCGGAAGAAATGAGCAGTTCTTC. This translates into CASPGRNEQFF.

The chain is built from TRBV10-3 and TRBJ1-2, with D unclear. V lost 2 bases to trimming and J lost 10 bases, with 11 bases between them. Germline loops: CDR1 ENHRY, CDR2 SYGVKD. There are 12 residues in the CDR3. CDR3 protein: CAISEELNLYTF. CDR3 DNA sequence: TGTGCCATCAGTGAGGAACTTAACCTCTACACCTTC.

The rearrangement joins TRBV29-1 to TRBJ1-2; no clear D. With 2 bases removed from V and 6 bases from J, the gap between germline ends came to 13 bases. The CDR3 contains 13 residues. The germline gives CDR1 SQVTM, CDR2 ANQGSEA. The CDR3 sequence is CSVELTASDGYTF. For the CDR3, the DNA is TGCAGCGTTGAATTGACCGCATCGGATGGCTACACCTTC.

This sequence joins TRBV7-9 and TRBJ2-3; D might be TRBD1 or TRBD2, each matching 5 bases. The CDR3 is 14 residues long. Trimming took off 4 bases at V and 5 bases at J, with 13 bases between the two ends. In germline, CDR1 is SEHNR, CDR2 FQNEAQ (reference sequence). As DNA, the CDR3 is TGTGCCAGCAGCTCCGGGACCGTGCGAGATACGCAGTATTTT. Translated, it gives CASSSGTVRDTQYF.

This clonotype was detected only a few times. This chain uses TRBV7-2 with TRBJ2-7, with D perhaps being TRBD1 or TRBD2 (5 bases each). The CDR3 consists of 15 residues. Trimming stripped 1 base from V and 0 bases from J, with 10 bases between. In germline, CDR1 is SGHTA, CDR2 FQGNSA. The CDR3 loop reads CASSLGDLSSYEQYV. CDR3 nucleotides: TGTGCCAGCAGCTTAGGGGACCTCAGCTCCTACGAGCAGTACGTC.

The chain uses TRBV11-2 and TRBJ2-1; D ambiguous. Germline loops: CDR1 SGHAT, CDR2 FQNNGV. Trimming left V 5 bases short and J 0 bases short, with 14 bases between. CDR3 length: 16 residues. CDR3 loop: CASSPLLISSYNEQFF. CDR3 DNA: TGTGCCAGCAGCCCCCTACTCATTAGCTCCTACAATGAGCAGTTCTTC.

The chain uses TRBV28 and TRBJ1-1; the match to TRBD1 covers 7 bases. The CDR3 has 14 amino acids. CDR1 and CDR2 from the germline V gene are MDHEN and SYDVKM. Losses at the gene ends were 4 bases for V and 11 bases for J; bases not matched to a gene: 13. The CDR3 DNA is TGTGCCAGCAGTTGGGGTGGGCAGGGGGTTGAGGCTTTCTTT. Its translation: CASSWGGQGVEAFF.

The chain links TRBV7-8 to TRBJ1-2; the D gene is possibly TRBD1 (6 bases). Germline V lookup: CDR1 SGHVS, CDR2 FQNEAQ. The CDR3 contains 16 residues. V lost 1 base and J lost 4, with 16 bases in between. Here the CDR3 reads CASSLGNRQASYGYTF. As DNA, the CDR3 is TGTGCCAGCAGCTTAGGGAACCGACAGGCAAGCTATGGCTACACCTTC.

V usage is TRBV2 and J usage is TRBJ2-1, with D maybe TRBD2 (6 bases). The CDR3 sequence is 16 residues long. Germline lookup yields CDR1 SNHLY and CDR2 FYNNEI. Trimming left V 2 bases short and J 2 bases short, with 13 bases between. CDR3 in amino acids: CASSESLAGTYNEQFF. In DNA form, the CDR3 reads TGTGCCAGCAGTGAAAGTCTGGCGGGAACCTACAATGAGCAGTTCTTC.

There are a few counts of this clonotype. V usage is TRBV7-6 and J usage is TRBJ2-1; D unresolved. The CDR3 loop spans 12 amino acids. Germline CDR1 and CDR2: SGHVS and FNYEAQ. V gave up 2 bases and J gave up 5 bases, with 4 bases separating them. CDR3 in amino acids: CASSLTDNEQFF. DNA for the CDR3: TGTGCCAGCAGCTTAACCGACAATGAGCAGTTCTTC.

This clonotype showed up just a few times. The rearrangement links TRBV7-9 to TRBJ1-1; D not certain. The V gene lost 7 bases and the J gene lost 6 bases, with 12 bases spanning the gap. Germline values: CDR1 SEHNR, CDR2 FQNEAQ (reference sequence). This CDR3 is 12 amino acids long. The CDR3 nucleotides are TGTGCCAGCAACATGGTGAGTCCTGAAGCTTTCTTT. Translating it yields CASNMVSPEAFF.

This clonotype was seen many times. The V call is TRBV12-3 or TRBV12-4, the J call TRBJ2-1; D may be TRBD2 (7 bases). This CDR3 is 13 amino acids long. Deletions cut 3 bases from V and 7 bases from J, with 10 bases between. The CDR3 spells CASSLRGLNEQFF. Written as DNA, the CDR3 is TGTGCCAGCAGTTTGCGGGGGCTGAATGAGCAGTTCTTC.

The table lists this clonotype with a few counts. One junction end does not reproduce the germline sequence, and a read error may be involved. The chain combines TRBV7-7 with TRBJ2-5; D is undetermined. Germline V gives CDR1 SSHAT, CDR2 FNYEAQ (reference sequence). There are 12 residues in the CDR3. The CDR3 reads CASSSEKETQYF. In nucleotides, the CDR3 is TGTGCTAGCAGCTCAGAGAAAGAGACCCAGTACTTC.

This chain connects TRBV6-6 to TRBJ2-3; TRBD1 matches 8 bases. V lost 0 bases and J lost 5; bases outside the gene matches: 10. CDR3 length equals 17 residues. From germline, CDR1 is MNHNY and CDR2 SVGAGI (reference sequence). The CDR3: CASSYSLVTGAKDTQYF. DNA for the CDR3: TGTGCCAGCAGTTACTCGCTAGTGACAGGGGCTAAAGATACGCAGTATTTT.

The rearrangement uses TRBV7-9 and TRBJ2-7; 7 positions match TRBD1. This CDR3 has 15 residues. V lost 1 base, J lost 0 bases, and 3 bases stayed unmatched. CDR1 and CDR2 (germline): SEHNR, FQNEAQ (reference sequence). Here the CDR3 DNA reads TGTGCCAGCAGCTTAGGGACAGGACACTCCTACGAGCAGTACTTC. Protein sequence: CASSLGTGHSYEQYF.

This clonotype was counted at least ten times. The chain combines TRBV6-1 with TRBJ1-5; D unresolved. V was trimmed by 1 base and J by 11 bases, leaving 6 bases between them. Germline CDR1 reads MNHNS; CDR2 reads SASEGT. The CDR3 extends over 11 amino acids. The CDR3 reads CASSEETTQHF. The CDR3 nucleotides read TGTGCCAGCAGTGAAGAAACGACCCAGCATTTT.

The V call is TRBV5-1, the J call TRBJ2-5, with D possibly TRBD2 on 6 matching bases. The V gene's germline CDR1 is SGHRS and CDR2 YFSETQ. The CDR3 runs to 17 residues. Between the trimmed V and J ends, which lost 4 bases and 5 bases, there was a span of 24 bases. CDR3 nucleotide sequence: TGCGCCAGCAGCCTCCCTGGTACCCTAGCGAGGTTGGAGACCCAGTACTTC. It specifies CASSLPGTLARLETQYF.

This clonotype was observed a handful of times. V is TRBV20-1 and J is TRBJ1-2; maybe TRBD1 (5 bases). Germline lookup yields CDR1 DFQATT and CDR2 SNEGSKA (reference sequence). V was cut by 5 bases and J by 8 bases, with 15 bases left in between. The CDR3 is made up of 12 amino acids. Here the CDR3 DNA reads TGCAGTGCTCCGACCGACAGTCTGGGCTACACCTTC. It yields the protein CSAPTDSLGYTF.

This clonotype was detected only a few times. The chain is built from TRBV29-1 and TRBJ2-7; either TRBD1 or TRBD2 may fit D (5 bases each). This CDR3 is built from 13 residues. Germline V CDR1 and CDR2: SQVTM, ANQGSEA. The germline V and J ends were trimmed by 1 base and 2 bases, with 9 bases remaining between them. The CDR3, as DNA: TGCAGCGTTGAAGGAGGGGCGCCCTACGAGCAGTACTTC. The encoded protein is CSVEGGAPYEQYF.

This clonotype has more than one count but fewer than ten. At one end the junction does not follow the germline gene, possibly because of a read error. J is TRBJ2-5 and V is TRBV7-7, with D perhaps matching TRBD1 (5 bases). The germline gives CDR1 SSHAT, CDR2 FNYEAQ (reference sequence). The CDR3 extends over 14 amino acids. CDR3 nucleotides: TGTGCTAGCAGCCACTCGACAGTAAAAGAGACCCAGTACTTC. Encoded protein: CASSHSTVKETQYF.

The chain recombines TRBV20-1 with TRBJ2-7; TRBD1 aligns across 7 bases. Germline CDR1 and CDR2: DFQATT and SNEGSKA (reference sequence). V lost 3 bases to trimming and J lost 5 bases; unmatched junction nucleotides: 10. This CDR3 has 14 residues. This CDR3 is CSASRPRTGHEQYV. CDR3 sequence (DNA): TGCAGTGCTAGCCGGCCTAGGACAGGCCACGAGCAGTACGTC.

This clonotype was observed many times. The V and J genes are TRBV20-1 and TRBJ2-7; D unclear. CDR3 size: 13 residues. Per the germline V gene, CDR1 is DFQATT and CDR2 is SNEGSKA (reference sequence). V gave up 2 bases and J gave up 3 bases, with 11 bases separating them. CDR3 sequence (DNA): TGCAGTGCTAGAAGCGTCCTTAGCTACGAGCAGTACTTC. This gives the protein CSARSVLSYEQYF.

This clonotype has at least ten counts. The genes are TRBV6-2 or TRBV6-3 and TRBJ2-2; TRBD1 or TRBD2 may be the D gene (5 bases each). This CDR3 region has 13 residues. The V and J ends lost 8 bases and 5 bases respectively, with 12 bases between them. The V gene's germline CDR1 is MNHEY and CDR2 SVGEGT. The CDR3 here is CASGGFETGELFF. CDR3 DNA sequence: TGTGCCAGCGGGGGATTCGAAACCGGGGAGCTGTTTTTT.